A selection of T cell receptor beta chains follows, all from one sample in a study of shared clonotypes between healthy human individuals. Assay: immunoSEQ multiplex PCR; the TCRdb copy retains only in-frame clones and omits some. The sample lists around 1.1 million clones; roughly 74% were seen once. The sample taken for sequencing was memory CD4+ T cells from PBMCs. The receptors come from a young man in good health. Some clones in this sample may be carry-over from other donors' samples. CDR3s include the opening cysteine and the closing phenylalanine or tryptophan. Each record gives: clone size, J gene, V gene, CDR3 length, D gene, CDR3 protein, CDR3 DNA. D genes are given only for firm matches. Clone size appears in some rows only: once, few, many, or a class for an expanded clone.

abundance: NA
j_gene: TRBJ1-4
v_gene: TRBV5-1
len: 17
d_gene: TRBD1
CDR3aa: CASSLGGTGATNEKLFF
CDR3nt: TGCGCCAGCAGCTTGGGGGGGACAGGAGCAACTAATGAAAAACTGTTTTTT

abundance: NA
j_gene: TRBJ2-5
v_gene: TRBV7-9
len: 14
d_gene: NA
CDR3aa: CASSPPSVQETQYF
CDR3nt: TGTGCCAGCAGCCCACCCAGCGTCCAAGAGACCCAGTACTTC

abundance: NA
j_gene: TRBJ2-2
v_gene: TRBV5-1
len: 15
d_gene: NA
CDR3aa: CASSLPGPGAGELFF
CDR3nt: TGCGCCAGCAGCTTACCGGGACCTGGTGCCGGGGAGCTGTTTTTT

abundance: NA
j_gene: TRBJ2-3
v_gene: TRBV2
len: 15
d_gene: TRBD2
CDR3aa: CASSESSGSVYTQYF
CDR3nt: TGTGCCAGCAGTGAAAGTAGCGGGAGTGTATATACGCAGTATTTT

abundance: NA
j_gene: TRBJ2-5
v_gene: TRBV7-2
len: 17
d_gene: TRBD2
CDR3aa: CASSPRTSGGPEETQYF
CDR3nt: TGTGCCAGCAGCCCGAGGACTAGCGGGGGACCGGAGGAGACCCAGTACTTC

abundance: many
j_gene: TRBJ2-7
v_gene: TRBV7-6
len: 14
d_gene: TRBD2
CDR3aa: CASSLRGGRDEQYF
CDR3nt: TGTGCCAGCAGCTTACGGGGAGGGCGGGACGAGCAGTACTTC

abundance: NA
j_gene: TRBJ2-1
v_gene: TRBV7-9
len: 18
d_gene: TRBD2
CDR3aa: CASSLKLAGGPAYNEQFF
CDR3nt: TGTGCCAGCAGCCTGAAACTAGCGGGAGGGCCAGCCTACAATGAGCAGTTCTTC

abundance: once
j_gene: TRBJ2-1
v_gene: TRBV14
len: 16
d_gene: NA
CDR3aa: CASSQSLAHSYNEQFF
CDR3nt: TGTGCCAGCAGCCAATCTCTAGCCCATTCCTACAATGAGCAGTTCTTC

abundance: NA
j_gene: TRBJ2-3
v_gene: TRBV28
len: 16
d_gene: TRBD2
CDR3aa: CASSFGVLAGRDTQYF
CDR3nt: TGTGCCAGCAGTTTTGGGGTCCTAGCGGGAAGGGATACGCAGTATTTT

abundance: NA
j_gene: TRBJ2-3
v_gene: TRBV19
len: 16
d_gene: NA
CDR3aa: CASSIVGGSGTDTQYF
CDR3nt: TGTGCCAGTAGTATAGTTGGAGGGAGTGGGACAGATACGCAGTATTTT

abundance: NA
j_gene: TRBJ2-1
v_gene: TRBV5-5
len: 18
d_gene: TRBD2
CDR3aa: CASSLVPLAGGFDNEQFF
CDR3nt: TGTGCCAGCAGCTTAGTTCCACTAGCGGGAGGGTTTGATAATGAGCAGTTCTTC

abundance: few
j_gene: TRBJ1-2
v_gene: TRBV27
len: 14
d_gene: NA
CDR3aa: CASSFVGLNYGYTF
CDR3nt: TGTGCCAGCAGTTTTGTGGGGCTTAACTATGGCTACACCTTC

abundance: NA
j_gene: TRBJ1-1
v_gene: TRBV29-1
len: 14
d_gene: TRBD1
CDR3aa: CSGLDRAMNTEAFF
CDR3nt: TGCAGCGGCCTGGACAGGGCAATGAACACTGAAGCTTTCTTT

abundance: NA
j_gene: TRBJ2-7
v_gene: TRBV4-1
len: 14
d_gene: NA
CDR3aa: CASSQSPAGGEQYF
CDR3nt: TGCGCCAGCAGCCAATCTCCCGCCGGGGGCGAGCAGTACTTC

abundance: NA
j_gene: TRBJ2-1
v_gene: TRBV27
len: 13
d_gene: NA
CDR3aa: CASTTAVRNEQFF
CDR3nt: TGTGCCAGCACGACGGCCGTAAGGAATGAGCAGTTCTTC

abundance: NA
j_gene: TRBJ1-4
v_gene: TRBV5-1
len: 14
d_gene: NA
CDR3aa: CASGEDGRNEKLFF
CDR3nt: TGCGCCAGCGGAGAGGACGGTAGGAATGAAAAACTGTTTTTT

abundance: NA
j_gene: TRBJ2-1
v_gene: TRBV18
len: 15
d_gene: TRBD2
CDR3aa: CASSPIPSGIGEQFF
CDR3nt: TGTGCCAGCTCACCAATCCCTAGCGGGATTGGTGAGCAGTTCTTC

abundance: NA
j_gene: TRBJ2-2
v_gene: TRBV10-3
len: 16
d_gene: TRBD1
CDR3aa: CAIGTGGPRGTGELFF
CDR3nt: TGTGCCATCGGGACAGGGGGGCCCCGGGGCACCGGGGAGCTGTTTTTT

abundance: NA
j_gene: TRBJ2-2
v_gene: TRBV2
len: 13
d_gene: NA
CDR3aa: CASARTNTGELFF
CDR3nt: TGTGCCAGCGCCAGGACGAACACCGGGGAGCTGTTTTTT

abundance: once
j_gene: TRBJ1-1
v_gene: TRBV5-4
len: 14
d_gene: NA
CDR3aa: CASSLMTANTEAFF
CDR3nt: TGTGCCAGCAGCTTGATGACCGCTAACACTGAAGCTTTCTTT

abundance: NA
j_gene: TRBJ1-1
v_gene: TRBV7-3
len: 13
d_gene: NA
CDR3aa: CASSLYTNTEAFF
CDR3nt: TGTGCCAGCAGCTTATATACGAACACTGAAGCTTTCTTT

abundance: NA
j_gene: TRBJ1-4
v_gene: TRBV9
len: 14
d_gene: TRBD1
CDR3aa: CASSVGDRGEKLFF
CDR3nt: TGTGCCAGCAGCGTAGGGGACAGAGGCGAAAAACTGTTTTTT

abundance: NA
j_gene: TRBJ2-6
v_gene: TRBV7-2
len: 17
d_gene: TRBD2
CDR3aa: CASSLAGGYSGANVLTF
CDR3nt: TGTGCCAGCAGCCTAGCGGGAGGTTACTCTGGGGCCAACGTCCTGACTTTC

abundance: NA
j_gene: TRBJ2-3
v_gene: TRBV15
len: 12
d_gene: NA
CDR3aa: CATSMVRDTQYF
CDR3nt: TGTGCCACCAGCATGGTGAGAGATACGCAGTATTTT

abundance: NA
j_gene: TRBJ1-4
v_gene: TRBV10-1
len: 18
d_gene: TRBD1
CDR3aa: CASSESAGGASTNEKLFF
CDR3nt: TGCGCCAGCAGTGAGTCAGCAGGGGGGGCTTCAACTAATGAAAAACTGTTTTTT

abundance: NA
j_gene: TRBJ1-4
v_gene: TRBV18
len: 16
d_gene: NA
CDR3aa: CASSPPNRGAPEKLFF
CDR3nt: TGTGCCAGCTCACCACCGAACCGGGGGGCTCCGGAAAAACTGTTTTTT

abundance: once
j_gene: TRBJ2-3
v_gene: TRBV11-2
len: 15
d_gene: NA
CDR3aa: CASSLVTGYTDTQYF
CDR3nt: TGTGCCAGCAGCTTAGTTACGGGATACACAGATACGCAGTATTTT

abundance: NA
j_gene: TRBJ2-7
v_gene: TRBV5-1
len: 14
d_gene: TRBD2
CDR3aa: CASAGTSASYEQYF
CDR3nt: TGCGCCAGCGCCGGGACTAGCGCCTCCTACGAGCAGTACTTC

abundance: NA
j_gene: TRBJ1-1
v_gene: TRBV10-3
len: 12
d_gene: NA
CDR3aa: CAIREGGSEAFF
CDR3nt: TGTGCCATCAGGGAGGGGGGCTCTGAAGCTTTCTTT

abundance: NA
j_gene: TRBJ2-3
v_gene: TRBV5-1
len: 13
d_gene: TRBD1
CDR3aa: CASSTTGTDTQYF
CDR3nt: TGCGCCAGCAGCACGACAGGGACAGATACGCAGTATTTT

abundance: NA
j_gene: TRBJ2-7
v_gene: TRBV7-8
len: 20
d_gene: TRBD1
CDR3aa: CASSLVILPSPGTGLYEQYF
CDR3nt: TGTGCCAGCAGCTTAGTAATTTTACCATCTCCGGGGACAGGTCTTTACGAGCAGTACTTC

abundance: NA
j_gene: TRBJ2-1
v_gene: TRBV6-6
len: 12
d_gene: TRBD2
CDR3aa: CASSLGLPEQFF
CDR3nt: TGTGCCAGCAGCCTGGGACTACCGGAGCAGTTCTTC

abundance: few
j_gene: TRBJ2-1
v_gene: TRBV20-1
len: 11
d_gene: NA
CDR3aa: CSQDGNNEQFF
CDR3nt: TGCAGCCAAGACGGGAACAATGAGCAGTTCTTC

abundance: NA
j_gene: TRBJ2-2
v_gene: TRBV7-6
len: 14
d_gene: TRBD1
CDR3aa: CASSSEGAGGELFF
CDR3nt: TGTGCCAGCAGCTCCGAGGGGGCGGGTGGGGAGCTGTTTTTT

abundance: NA
j_gene: TRBJ2-7
v_gene: TRBV2
len: 15
d_gene: TRBD1
CDR3aa: CASSKASGTGHEQYF
CDR3nt: TGTGCCAGCTCCAAAGCTTCTGGGACAGGGCACGAGCAGTACTTC

abundance: NA
j_gene: TRBJ2-5
v_gene: TRBV5-4
len: 14
d_gene: TRBD1
CDR3aa: CASSSRQGQETQYF
CDR3nt: TGTGCCAGCAGCTCTCGACAGGGCCAAGAGACCCAGTACTTC